Listed below are T cell receptor beta chains from one sample, sequenced in a study of blood T cell repertoires in COVID-19. Profiled with immunoSEQ multiplex PCR; TCRdb holds only in-frame clones, not every one. The sample has 360,000 or so clones; less than 90% are singletons. The source material was PBMCs or T cells enriched from blood (not recorded which). All receptors derive from a woman aged 25 to 45 who had recovered from COVID-19. Both conserved end residues are part of each CDR3. D genes are given only for firm matches. Expanded clones get a size class; other rows say once, few or many, or leave the size out.

j_call	v_call	clone_size	d_call	cdr3_nt	cdr3_aa
TRBJ2-1	TRBV3-1/TRBV3-2	once	TRBD2	TGTGCCAGCAGCCCCCGGTCACTAGCGTTAACCTACAATGAGCAGTTCTTC	CASSPRSLALTYNEQFF
TRBJ2-2	TRBV2	NA	TRBD1	TGTGCCAGCAGTAATTCAGGGGGCGCGTGGGATCCCGGGGAGCTGTTTTTT	CASSNSGGAWDPGELFF
TRBJ2-5	TRBV15	NA	TRBD1	TGTGCCACCAGCACACGGGGACAGAAAGAGACCCAGTACTTC	CATSTRGQKETQYF
TRBJ2-5	TRBV25-1	NA	NA	TGTGCCAGCAGTGATTATAGTCAGGGACAAGAGACCCAGTACTTC	CASSDYSQGQETQYF
TRBJ1-1	TRBV15	NA	NA	TGTGCCACCAGCAGAGGGGCAGCGAACACTGAAGCTTTCTTT	CATSRGAANTEAFF
TRBJ1-4	TRBV4-1	once	NA	TGCGCCAGCAGCCAAGCCGGGACTGGGAATGAAAAACTGTTTTTT	CASSQAGTGNEKLFF
TRBJ2-7	TRBV6-5	NA	TRBD1	TGTGCCAGCAGCAAGGAGGGGACAGGGGCCTACGAGCAGTACTTC	CASSKEGTGAYEQYF
TRBJ1-2	TRBV4-1	NA	TRBD1	TGCGCCAGCAGCCAAGTCCCGGGACAGGGATCAAGCTATGGCTACACCTTC	CASSQVPGQGSSYGYTF
TRBJ1-4	TRBV7-8	NA	TRBD1	TGTGCCAGCAGCCGAGACAGGGGTCATGAAAAACTGTTTTTT	CASSRDRGHEKLFF
TRBJ1-2	TRBV3-1/TRBV3-2	NA	NA	TGTGCCAGCAGCCAGCTTTCTTGGGGGCGGAAAGGAGGCTACACCTTC	CASSQLSWGRKGGYTF
TRBJ2-1	TRBV27	NA	TRBD2	TGTGCCAGCAGTTTGGCTAGCGGGACCTCCTACAATGAGCAGTTCTTC	CASSLASGTSYNEQFF
TRBJ1-5	TRBV19	NA	NA	TGTGCCTTAGGGACAATTGAGGGTCAGCCCCAGCATTTT	CALGTIEGQPQHF
TRBJ1-5	TRBV16	many	TRBD1	TGTGCCAGCAGCCAATCTGGACAGGGGGCAGGTCAGCCCCAGCATTTT	CASSQSGQGAGQPQHF